Presented here are 14 T cell receptor beta chains from one specimen sequenced in a study of T cell responses to AZD1222 COVID-19 vaccine. Repertoires were generated with immunoSEQ multiplex PCR, while TCRdb's copy carries only in-frame clones and drops some. Of about 130,000 clones detected, about 80% appear once; the ten largest clones hold 4.1%. Sequenced material: peripheral blood, taken on day 0 of AZD1222 vaccination. Source of these receptors: an adult in good health.

The CDR3 spells CATGLGGGQYNEQFF. The CDR3 nucleotides are TGTGCCACCGGACTAGGGGGGGGGCAATACAATGAGCAGTTCTTC. The chain links TRBV24-1 to TRBJ2-1; perhaps TRBD2 as D (7 bases). The CDR3 is 15 amino acids. Looked up from germline, CDR1 is KGHDR and CDR2 is SFDVKD. Trimming removed 9 bases at V and 4 bases at J, with 18 bases between.

The V gene is TRBV19, the J gene TRBJ1-3, with D unclear. V was cut by 6 bases and J by 0 bases, with 0 bases left in between. From germline, CDR1 is LNHDA and CDR2 SQIVND (reference sequence). The CDR3 has 11 residues. CDR3 protein: CASSSGNTIYF. The DNA for the CDR3 is TGTGCCAGTAGCTCTGGAAACACCATATATTTT.

J is TRBJ1-1 and V is TRBV28, with D perhaps matching TRBD1 (5 bases). The CDR3 contains 15 residues. The germline CDR1 and CDR2 sequences are MDHEN and SYDVKM. V was clipped by 8 bases and J by 2 bases, with 18 bases between them. CDR3 amino acids: CASRSTGRLNTEAFF. In DNA form, the CDR3 reads TGTGCCAGCCGATCAACGGGACGTCTCAACACTGAAGCTTTCTTT. The full variable domain, completed using reference TRBV28 and TRBJ1-1, is DVKVTQSSRYLVKRTGEKVFLECVQDMDHENMFWYRQDPGLGLRLIYFSYDVKMKEKGDIPEGYSVSREKKERFSLILESASTNQTSMYLCASRSTGRLNTEAFFGQGTRLTVV.

This clone was seen only a few times. The V and J genes are TRBV9 and TRBJ1-1; no clear D. The ends were cut back, 0 bases at V and 3 bases at J, with 15 bases in the middle. From germline, CDR1 is SGDLS and CDR2 YYNGEE. The CDR3 loop spans 16 amino acids. The CDR3 region has the DNA TGTGCCAGCAGCGTAGGGACGGACCTTCAGTACACTGAAGCTTTCTTT. Protein product: CASSVGTDLQYTEAFF.

The chain couples TRBV5-4 to TRBJ2-7, with a weak D call TRBD2 (7 bases). Trimming removed 0 bases at V and 2 bases at J, with 12 bases between. Germline V gene sequence: CDR1 SGHNT, CDR2 YYREEE (reference sequence). The CDR3 has 15 residues. The CDR3 DNA follows: TGTGCCAGCAGCTTGGGTTTCGGGGGGCCCTACGAGCAGTACTTC. Translated: CASSLGFGGPYEQYF.

This sequence joins TRBV28 and TRBJ1-2, with a possible D match to TRBD1 (5 bases). Trimming pared 3 bases from V and 8 bases from J, leaving 10 bases between. This CDR3 is built from 12 residues. Germline loops: CDR1 MDHEN, CDR2 SYDVKM. CDR3 coding DNA: TGTGCCAGCAGTTTCGGGGGAAACGGCTACACCTTC. Its translation is CASSFGGNGYTF.

The chain joins TRBV6-5 to TRBJ1-5, with unresolved D. V was trimmed by 6 bases and J by 4 bases, leaving 7 bases between them. CDR1 is MNHEY and CDR2 is SVGAGI in the germline V gene. The CDR3 covers 12 residues. In DNA form, the CDR3 reads TGTGCCAGCAGGGGAGCGAATCAGCCCCAGCATTTT. Encoded protein: CASRGANQPQHF.

The genes are TRBV2 and TRBJ1-1; 9 bases are a match to TRBD1. Germline V CDR1 and CDR2: SNHLY, FYNNEI. The CDR3 contains 12 residues. J gave up 10 bases and V 3 bases, and 3 bases lay outside the gene matches. Here the CDR3 reads CASSEGQGRAFF. Written as DNA, the CDR3 is TGTGCCAGCAGTGAGGGACAGGGCAGAGCTTTCTTT.

The V and J genes are TRBV6-5 and TRBJ1-4, with 9 bases that match TRBD1. There are 15 residues in the CDR3. After removal of 0 bases from V and 8 bases from J, the junction contained 4 bases not matched to a gene. Germline CDR1 is MNHEY and CDR2 is SVGAGI. The chain's CDR3 is CASSYSGQGEEKLFF. The CDR3 DNA is TGTGCCAGCAGTTACTCGGGACAGGGCGAGGAAAAACTGTTTTTT.

The chain couples TRBV7-3 to TRBJ1-6; 7 bases align to TRBD1. This CDR3 has 14 amino acids. V was pared by 5 bases and J by 7 bases, with 5 bases of the junction left unmatched. Per the germline V gene, CDR1 is SGHTA and CDR2 is FQGTGA. CDR3: CASSLGTVNSPLHF. The CDR3, as DNA: TGTGCCAGCAGCCTAGGGACAGTCAATTCACCCCTCCACTTT.

This clone was observed a single time. The chain uses TRBV28 and TRBJ1-4, with D possibly matching TRBD1 (6 bases). Trimming shortened V by 8 bases and J by 6 bases, and 16 bases separated the two germline ends. Germline assignment: CDR1 MDHEN and CDR2 SYDVKM. The CDR3 sequence is 14 residues long. CDR3 amino acids: CASWKGGQHEKLFF. In DNA form, the CDR3 reads TGTGCCAGCTGGAAGGGGGGGCAGCATGAAAAACTGTTTTTT.

This clone was observed a few times. This chain uses TRBV28 with TRBJ2-4, with D hard to call. Germline-derived CDR1 and CDR2 are MDHEN and SYDVKM. V was pared by 2 bases and J by 3 bases, with 11 bases between. The CDR3 is 15 residues long. The CDR3 loop reads CASSLTDLVKNIQYF. CDR3 bases: TGTGCCAGCAGTTTAACAGACCTCGTCAAAAACATTCAGTACTTC.

V usage is TRBV7-8 and J usage is TRBJ2-1; D is unclear. The CDR3 consists of 15 residues. Between the trimmed V and J ends, which lost 5 bases and 8 bases, there was a span of 19 bases. The germline gives CDR1 SGHVS, CDR2 FQNEAQ. The CDR3 DNA reads as TGTGCCAGCAGCAACCCGGGCCGTTCGAACGATGAGCAGTTCTTC. Encoded protein: CASSNPGRSNDEQFF.

V gene TRBV28 combines with J gene TRBJ1-1, with D maybe TRBD1 (6 bases). Trimming cost V 4 bases and J 5 bases, with 23 bases left between them. Germline-derived CDR1 and CDR2 are MDHEN and SYDVKM. The CDR3 contains 17 residues. CDR3 region: CASSSHKMGAVGTEAFF. The DNA of the CDR3 is TGTGCCAGCAGTTCTCATAAAATGGGGGCCGTAGGGACTGAAGCTTTCTTT.